This is a list of T cell receptor beta chains from one sample in a study of blood T cell repertoires in COVID-19. Profiled with immunoSEQ multiplex PCR; TCRdb holds only in-frame clones, not every one. The sample lists around 15,000 clones; around four fifths were seen once. Sequencing used peripheral blood. The receptors come from a man in his sixties or seventies with active or convalescent COVID-19. The CDR3 runs from the conserved cysteine through the conserved F or W. Each record gives: CDR3 DNA, CDR3 protein, V gene, D gene, clone size, J gene. D genes are given only for firm matches. The size entry is marked missing in some rows and otherwise reads once, few, many or a size class.

CDR3nt: TGTGCCAGCAGCTTAGGCGGGGGCTACGAGCAGTACTTC
CDR3aa: CASSLGGGYEQYF
v_gene: TRBV11-3
d_gene: TRBD2
abundance: few
j_gene: TRBJ2-7

CDR3nt: TGTGCCAGCAGTTACCTCCAGACCCTAGGGGGTTACGAGCAGTACTTC
CDR3aa: CASSYLQTLGGYEQYF
v_gene: TRBV6-5
d_gene: -
abundance: -
j_gene: TRBJ2-7

CDR3nt: TGTGCCAGCTACAGGGAAGAGACTGAAGCTTTCTTT
CDR3aa: CASYREETEAFF
v_gene: TRBV6-6
d_gene: -
abundance: -
j_gene: TRBJ1-1

CDR3nt: TGTGCCAGCAGCCAAGGCGGGGGGAGAACTAGCACAGATACGCAGTATTTT
CDR3aa: CASSQGGGRTSTDTQYF
v_gene: TRBV4-2
d_gene: TRBD2
abundance: -
j_gene: TRBJ2-3

CDR3nt: TGTGCCAGCAGTTCTTACCCGGACAGTTCCTATCAGCCCCAGCATTTT
CDR3aa: CASSSYPDSSYQPQHF
v_gene: TRBV27
d_gene: -
abundance: -
j_gene: TRBJ1-5

CDR3nt: TGTGCCTGGGGAGCGGGAGGGCCTGGGGAGACCCAGTACTTC
CDR3aa: CAWGAGGPGETQYF
v_gene: TRBV30
d_gene: TRBD2
abundance: -
j_gene: TRBJ2-5

CDR3nt: TGTGCCAGCAGCCCAAGGGGGAGTTGGCTAGCGGCAACCAATGAGCAGTTCTTC
CDR3aa: CASSPRGSWLAATNEQFF
v_gene: TRBV7-9
d_gene: -
abundance: -
j_gene: TRBJ2-1

CDR3nt: TGTGCCAGCAGCTTAGAACCTGGACTAGCGGGAGACACGCAGTATTTT
CDR3aa: CASSLEPGLAGDTQYF
v_gene: TRBV7-9
d_gene: TRBD2
abundance: -
j_gene: TRBJ2-3

CDR3nt: TGTGCCAGCAGCCCCGCAGGGCTTAGCAATCAGCCCCAGCATTTT
CDR3aa: CASSPAGLSNQPQHF
v_gene: TRBV5-6
d_gene: -
abundance: few
j_gene: TRBJ1-5

CDR3nt: TGTGCCAGCAGCAAAGAGGGTGGGGGGGCGATGTATGAAAAACTGTTTTTT
CDR3aa: CASSKEGGGAMYEKLFF
v_gene: TRBV28
d_gene: -
abundance: -
j_gene: TRBJ1-4

CDR3nt: TGCGCCAGCACCTTGGGAGGGGGCAGGGATGAAGCTTTCTTT
CDR3aa: CASTLGGGRDEAFF
v_gene: TRBV5-1
d_gene: TRBD1
abundance: -
j_gene: TRBJ1-1

CDR3nt: TGCGCCAGCAGCTTGGGTTTTCTCTATGGCTACACCTTC
CDR3aa: CASSLGFLYGYTF
v_gene: TRBV5-1
d_gene: -
abundance: -
j_gene: TRBJ1-2

CDR3nt: TGTGCCAGCGATTCGGGACAGGGAAGCGGCTACACCTTC
CDR3aa: CASDSGQGSGYTF
v_gene: TRBV3-1/TRBV3-2
d_gene: TRBD1
abundance: -
j_gene: TRBJ1-2

CDR3nt: TGTGCCAGTAGTATCCAGGGTGAAGAGACCCAGTACTTC
CDR3aa: CASSIQGEETQYF
v_gene: TRBV19
d_gene: -
abundance: -
j_gene: TRBJ2-5

CDR3nt: TGCGCCAGCAGCTTGCTAGGCGAGCAGTACTTC
CDR3aa: CASSLLGEQYF
v_gene: TRBV5-1
d_gene: -
abundance: -
j_gene: TRBJ2-7

CDR3nt: TGTGCCAGCACCCTGACACCACTTAGCAATCAGCCCCAGCATTTT
CDR3aa: CASTLTPLSNQPQHF
v_gene: TRBV6-6
d_gene: -
abundance: -
j_gene: TRBJ1-5

CDR3nt: TGCGCCAGCAGCTTGGAGCTGGGGCGGAATTCACCCCTCCACTTT
CDR3aa: CASSLELGRNSPLHF
v_gene: TRBV5-1
d_gene: -
abundance: -
j_gene: TRBJ1-6

CDR3nt: TGTGCCACCAGTCTAGCGGGGGGAGAGACCCAGTACTTC
CDR3aa: CATSLAGGETQYF
v_gene: TRBV24-1
d_gene: TRBD2
abundance: -
j_gene: TRBJ2-5

CDR3nt: TGTGCCATCAGTGCGGACAGGGGGCGAGTAGCTTTCTTT
CDR3aa: CAISADRGRVAFF
v_gene: TRBV10-3
d_gene: TRBD1
abundance: -
j_gene: TRBJ1-1

CDR3nt: TGTGCCAGCAGGCCGGGATTCGGCGCAAACTATGGCTACACCTTC
CDR3aa: CASRPGFGANYGYTF
v_gene: TRBV9
d_gene: -
abundance: -
j_gene: TRBJ1-2

CDR3nt: TGTGCCAGCAGCCACGGACAGGGGGCGCAAAACTATGGCTACACCTTC
CDR3aa: CASSHGQGAQNYGYTF
v_gene: TRBV5-4
d_gene: TRBD1
abundance: few
j_gene: TRBJ1-2

CDR3nt: TGTGCCATCAGTGTTGGGGGGATTTGGCAAGAGACCCAGTACTTC
CDR3aa: CAISVGGIWQETQYF
v_gene: TRBV10-3
d_gene: -
abundance: -
j_gene: TRBJ2-5

CDR3nt: TGTGCCAGCAGCTCACCGCTAGGGCAGGAGGCGGGGGGGCATAATGAGCAGTTCTTC
CDR3aa: CASSSPLGQEAGGHNEQFF
v_gene: TRBV11-2
d_gene: TRBD2
abundance: -
j_gene: TRBJ2-1

CDR3nt: TGTGCCAGCAGCCCCCCAGACACCTATAACTATGGCTACACCTTC
CDR3aa: CASSPPDTYNYGYTF
v_gene: TRBV12-1
d_gene: -
abundance: once
j_gene: TRBJ1-2

CDR3nt: TGTGCCAGCAGTTTACGGGGGGGGAACACTGAAGCTTTCTTT
CDR3aa: CASSLRGGNTEAFF
v_gene: TRBV28
d_gene: -
abundance: -
j_gene: TRBJ1-1

CDR3nt: TGCGCCAGCAGGCGGAGTTTGGGCCAAGAGACCCAGTACTTC
CDR3aa: CASRRSLGQETQYF
v_gene: TRBV5-1
d_gene: -
abundance: few
j_gene: TRBJ2-5

CDR3nt: TGTGCCAGCAGCCAACTTCGGACTACCGGGGAGCTGTTTTTT
CDR3aa: CASSQLRTTGELFF
v_gene: TRBV3-1/TRBV3-2
d_gene: -
abundance: -
j_gene: TRBJ2-2

CDR3nt: TGTGCCAGCAGTTTATCGGCCTCTGGGGCCAACGTCCTGACTTTC
CDR3aa: CASSLSASGANVLTF
v_gene: TRBV27
d_gene: -
abundance: few
j_gene: TRBJ2-6

CDR3nt: TGTGCCAGCAGTGAAGAGAGACAGGGTGTCGGGGAGCTGTTTTTT
CDR3aa: CASSEERQGVGELFF
v_gene: TRBV2
d_gene: TRBD1
abundance: few
j_gene: TRBJ2-2

CDR3nt: TGTGCCAGCAGCCAAGGCATAGGACAGGGAAAGTCAGATACGCAGTATTTT
CDR3aa: CASSQGIGQGKSDTQYF
v_gene: TRBV3-1/TRBV3-2
d_gene: TRBD1
abundance: few
j_gene: TRBJ2-3

CDR3nt: TGTGCCATCAGTGAGTCGCCCTCCCCCAGGGGCGGGGGTGCCGAGCAGTACTTC
CDR3aa: CAISESPSPRGGGAEQYF
v_gene: TRBV10-3
d_gene: -
abundance: -
j_gene: TRBJ2-7

CDR3nt: TGTGCCATCAGTGGAGGCGGGGGGCGGGAGACCCAGTACTTC
CDR3aa: CAISGGGGRETQYF
v_gene: TRBV10-3
d_gene: TRBD2
abundance: once
j_gene: TRBJ2-5

CDR3nt: TGTGCCAGCAGTACCACCGGGACAGGGAAGTCACCCCTCCACTTT
CDR3aa: CASSTTGTGKSPLHF
v_gene: TRBV27
d_gene: TRBD1
abundance: -
j_gene: TRBJ1-6

CDR3nt: TGTGCCAGTAGTGCCCTCTCGAGTCGGGGGTCCAATCAGCCCCAGCATTTT
CDR3aa: CASSALSSRGSNQPQHF
v_gene: TRBV19
d_gene: -
abundance: -
j_gene: TRBJ1-5

CDR3nt: TGTGCCATCAGTGACACGACAGGGATCAATGAAAAACTGTTTTTT
CDR3aa: CAISDTTGINEKLFF
v_gene: TRBV10-3
d_gene: TRBD1
abundance: -
j_gene: TRBJ1-4

CDR3nt: TGCGCCAGCTGCGAGGGCATGGGACACTGTTCTTTCTTT
CDR3aa: CASCEGMGHCSFF
v_gene: TRBV23-1
d_gene: -
abundance: -
j_gene: TRBJ1-1

CDR3nt: TGTGCCAGCAGTTCGGGGAGTTCACCCCTCCACTTT
CDR3aa: CASSSGSSPLHF
v_gene: TRBV28
d_gene: -
abundance: -
j_gene: TRBJ1-6

CDR3nt: TGTGCCAGCAGCGTAGCAACTAGCGGGAGGGGCACAGATACGCAGTATTTT
CDR3aa: CASSVATSGRGTDTQYF
v_gene: TRBV9
d_gene: TRBD2
abundance: -
j_gene: TRBJ2-3

CDR3nt: TGTGCCAGCAGCCTCGACAGGGGGCTTGGTTCACCCCTCCACTTT
CDR3aa: CASSLDRGLGSPLHF
v_gene: TRBV7-2
d_gene: TRBD1
abundance: -
j_gene: TRBJ1-6

CDR3nt: TGCGCCAGCAGTGATTCATGGGGAGGCGAGCAGTACTTC
CDR3aa: CASSDSWGGEQYF
v_gene: TRBV10-1
d_gene: -
abundance: -
j_gene: TRBJ2-7

CDR3nt: TGTGCCAGCAGACCTTTCGGGACCGGGGAGCTGTTTTTT
CDR3aa: CASRPFGTGELFF
v_gene: TRBV11-2
d_gene: -
abundance: -
j_gene: TRBJ2-2

CDR3nt: TGCGCCAGCAGGCTCCGGGACAGGGCGGACACTGAAGCTTTCTTT
CDR3aa: CASRLRDRADTEAFF
v_gene: TRBV10-2
d_gene: TRBD1
abundance: -
j_gene: TRBJ1-1

CDR3nt: TGTGCCACCAGCAGAGATTCCAGGGATTCACCCCTCCACTTT
CDR3aa: CATSRDSRDSPLHF
v_gene: TRBV15
d_gene: -
abundance: -
j_gene: TRBJ1-6

CDR3nt: TGCGCCAGCAGCCAGACAGGGGGCACTGAGCAGTTCTTC
CDR3aa: CASSQTGGTEQFF
v_gene: TRBV5-1
d_gene: TRBD1
abundance: -
j_gene: TRBJ2-1

CDR3nt: TGTGCCAGCAGCGGTCGTTCGAGTACCGGGGAGCTGTTTTTT
CDR3aa: CASSGRSSTGELFF
v_gene: TRBV9
d_gene: -
abundance: -
j_gene: TRBJ2-2

CDR3nt: TGCGCCAGCAGCCTGACTCGCGGGAGTATTGGCACAGATACGCAGTATTTT
CDR3aa: CASSLTRGSIGTDTQYF
v_gene: TRBV5-1
d_gene: TRBD2
abundance: -
j_gene: TRBJ2-3

CDR3nt: TGTGCCAGCAGCCAACAGGGGAGCTATGGCTACACCTTC
CDR3aa: CASSQQGSYGYTF
v_gene: TRBV7-2
d_gene: TRBD1
abundance: -
j_gene: TRBJ1-2

CDR3nt: TGCGCCAGCAGCTCGCACCAGACAGGGTCTGGGGCCAACGTCCTGACTTTC
CDR3aa: CASSSHQTGSGANVLTF
v_gene: TRBV5-1
d_gene: TRBD1
abundance: large
j_gene: TRBJ2-6